This T cell receptor (beta chain) was sequenced during a study of OX40 agonist ivuxolimab in advanced cancers. Study context: The patients got ivuxolimab, which is an agonistic anti-OX40 (CD134) antibody.

Concerning this clone: Its specificity is not known.

Assay: immunoSEQ multiplex PCR; the TCRdb copy retains only in-frame clones and omits some. The sample records 35,000 to 50,000 clones, 85% to 90% being singletons. Findings of the study overall: Both blood CD4+ and CD8+ T cells showed clonal growth by week 6 at 0.1 to 3.0 mg/kg. More expanded clones were found, on average, in CD8+ than in CD4+ T cells.

This TCR was recovered from an adult with an advanced solid tumor such as melanoma, head and neck, liver or kidney cancer. The sequenced sample was CD4+ or CD8+ T cells sorted from blood, obtained in a trial of the OX40 agonist ivuxolimab.

The CDR3 sequence is CASSGRDRGRGTEAFF. The CDR3, as DNA: TGTGCCAGCAGCGGCCGGGACAGGGGTAGAGGCACTGAAGCTTTCTTT. The V gene is TRBV7-2, the J gene TRBJ1-1; TRBD1 agrees at 10 bases. Germline V CDR1 and CDR2: SGHTA, FQGNSA. V gave up 5 bases and J gave up 4 bases; unmatched junction bases: 10. The CDR3 totals 16 residues.